What follows is one TCR beta chain and its context. One end of the junction varies from germline; a read error may be responsible. This CDR3 has 14 residues. The germline CDR1 and CDR2 sequences are SGHVS and FNYEAQ. The data originate from a study of brain metastases from non-small cell lung cancer. Profiling relied on immunoSEQ multiplex PCR, and the TCRdb table lists in-frame clones only, not all of them. The top ten clones hold approximately 9.4% of a sample with hundreds of clones, about 83% of them seen once. This TCR came from a donor aged 40 or over with non-small cell lung cancer. Sequenced material: tumor-adjacent normal tissue. This chain uses TRBV7-6 with TRBJ2-7; TRBD1 aligns across 7 bases. In nucleotides, the CDR3 is TGTGCCAGCAGCTTTGGGGGACAGTCCTACGAGCAATACTTC. Translation: CASSFGGQSYEQYF. The complete variable domain, with remaining parts taken from reference TRBV7-6 and TRBJ2-7, reads GAGVSQSPRYKVTKRGQDVALRCDPISGHVSLYWYRQALGQGPEFLTYFNYEAQQDKSGLPNDRFSAERPEGSISTLTIQRTEQRDSAMYRCASSFGGQSYEQYFGPGTRLTVT.